The 30 T cell receptor beta chains below all came from one sample that was sequenced in a study of T cell repertoires in cytomegalovirus infection. One entry per CDR3 protein, called by TCRdb with MiXCR from the reads. This table holds approximately 100,000 distinct CDR3 sequences, around 30% found once. Antigens for these TCRs are unknown. Sequenced here: CD8+ T cells from cultured PBMCs, sampled from culture after CMV antigen stimulation. These receptor sequences come from a human donor in good health (CMV status not recorded). Some clones in this sample may be carry-over from other donors' samples.

The chain links TRBV7-6 to TRBJ1-1; 8 bases map to TRBD1. This CDR3 contains 17 residues. The V gene end was trimmed by 2 bases and the J gene end by 1 base; junction bases not matched to a gene: 9. The germline V gene encodes CDR1 SGHVS and CDR2 FNYEAQ. CDR3 sequence: CASSLLGQGDSNTEAFF. CDR3 DNA sequence: TGTGCCAGCAGCTTACTCGGACAGGGCGATTCGAACACTGAAGCTTTCTTT.

The CDR3 sequence is CASSDSVVNTGELFF. CDR3 sequence (DNA): TGTGCCAGCAGTGATTCCGTGGTTAACACCGGGGAGCTGTTTTTT. V gene TRBV2 combines with J gene TRBJ2-2; D remains unclear. The CDR3 runs 15 residues. Germline CDR1 reads SNHLY; CDR2 reads FYNNEI. The V gene lost 3 bases and the J gene lost 2 bases, with 10 bases spanning the gap.

The chain uses TRBV27 and TRBJ2-1; D uncertain. The germline V gene has CDR1 MNHEY and CDR2 SMNVEV (reference sequence). The CDR3 has 11 residues. Trimming cost V 3 bases and J 9 bases, with 6 bases left between them. CDR3 in DNA: TGTGCCAGCAGTTTTATGGCTGAGCAGTTCTTC. Amino acid sequence: CASSFMAEQFF.

The chain is built from TRBV6-1 and TRBJ1-1; TRBD1 agrees at 7 bases. Germline V gives CDR1 MNHNS, CDR2 SASEGT. Losses at the gene ends were 5 bases for V and 5 bases for J; bases not matched to a gene: 5. The CDR3 has 13 amino acids. The DNA of the CDR3 is TGTGCCAGCAGTACCCAGGGGGTAACTGAAGCTTTCTTT. This sequence encodes CASSTQGVTEAFF.

This rearrangement joins TRBV4-2 to TRBJ1-1, with TRBD1 matching over 8 bases. Germline lookup yields CDR1 LGHNA and CDR2 YNFKEQ. There are 14 residues in the CDR3. J lost 2 bases, V lost 4 bases, and 3 bases had no gene match. CDR3 sequence: CASSPGGTNTEAFF. In DNA form, the CDR3 reads TGTGCCAGCAGCCCAGGGGGCACTAACACTGAAGCTTTCTTT.

In nucleotides, the CDR3 is TGTGCCAGCAGACCGACGGGGGGGCAGTGGACAGATACGCAGTATTTT. Protein: CASRPTGGQWTDTQYF. This sequence joins TRBV6-5 and TRBJ2-3; 8 bases line up with TRBD2. This CDR3 is built from 16 residues. With 6 bases clipped from V and 3 bases from J, the junction kept 11 bases outside the gene matches. Germline V gene lookup returns CDR1 MNHEY and CDR2 SVGAGI.

This clonotype has more than one count but fewer than ten. The J gene is TRBJ2-1, the V gene TRBV27; TRBD2 matches 8 bases. V trimming: 6 bases; J trimming: 2 bases; junction bases outside the gene matches: 3. The CDR3 length is 14 residues. Germline loops: CDR1 MNHEY, CDR2 SMNVEV (reference sequence). CDR3 loop: CASSSGRAYNEQFF. Here the CDR3 DNA reads TGTGCCAGCAGCTCCGGGAGGGCCTACAATGAGCAGTTCTTC.

This clonotype was picked up a small number of times. This chain connects TRBV2 to TRBJ2-7, with 10 bases lining up with TRBD1. The CDR3 spans 15 residues. V shed 4 bases and J 4 bases; nucleotides not matched to a gene: 7. The V gene's germline CDR1 is SNHLY and CDR2 FYNNEI. The CDR3 protein is CASSVGTGVGYEQYF. As DNA, the CDR3 is TGTGCCAGCAGTGTTGGGACAGGGGTTGGATACGAGCAGTACTTC.

This clonotype showed up just a few times. A junction end diverges from the germline sequence, so it may reflect a read error. The CDR3 DNA follows: TGTGCCAGCAGCTTAGCGTTAGCTAGCGCCGGGTCTGGGATCTTC. Translation gives CASSLALASAGSGIF. The genes are TRBV7-2 and TRBJ2-1; D is perhaps TRBD2 (6 bases). The CDR3 totals 15 residues. Germline-derived CDR1 and CDR2 are SGHTA and FQGNSA.

This clonotype has ten or more counts. J is TRBJ2-1 and V is TRBV6-1, with no clear D. Germline values: CDR1 MNHNS, CDR2 SASEGT. CDR3 length: 11 amino acids. V was cut by 5 bases and J by 4 bases, with 3 bases left in between. For the CDR3, the DNA is TGTGCCAGCAGTTTGTACAATGAGCAGTTCTTC. Protein product: CASSLYNEQFF.

The table lists this clonotype with a few counts. The chain couples TRBV5-4 to TRBJ2-1; possibly TRBD1 or TRBD2 for D (6 bases each). CDR3 length: 15 amino acids. Germline CDR1 reads SGHNT; CDR2 reads YYREEE (reference sequence). The ends were cut back, 7 bases at V and 0 bases at J, with 14 bases in the middle. The DNA of the CDR3 is TGTGCCAGCTTTGGGGGGCCAATCTCCTACAATGAGCAGTTCTTC. Protein product: CASFGGPISYNEQFF.

In DNA form, the CDR3 reads TGTGCCAGCACCGACACGGGACGCGAAAAACTGTTTTTT. Residues: CASTDTGREKLFF. J is TRBJ1-4 and V is TRBV6-6; weak D call: TRBD1 (5 bases). There are 13 residues in the CDR3. V was cut by 7 bases and J by 8 bases, with 14 bases left in between. The germline CDR1 and CDR2 sequences are MNHNY and SVGAGI (reference sequence).

This sequence joins TRBV27 and TRBJ1-2; a possible D gene is TRBD1 (6 bases). Germline V CDR1 and CDR2: MNHEY, SMNVEV (reference sequence). This CDR3 contains 13 residues. Deletions cut 6 bases from V and 7 bases from J, with 15 bases between. CDR3 region: CASRPGGASGYTF. The CDR3 DNA sequence: TGTGCCAGCAGGCCGGGGGGCGCGAGTGGCTACACCTTC.

CDR3 nucleotide sequence: TGTGCCACCGGACTAGCGGGGGGGTTCAATGAGCAGTTCTTC. Amino acid sequence: CATGLAGGFNEQFF. The chain joins TRBV19 to TRBJ2-1; 15 positions agree with TRBD2. Germline trimming cut 10 bases from V and 6 bases from J; bases unmatched to any gene: 4. Germline V gene data show CDR1 as LNHDA and CDR2 as SQIVND (reference sequence). CDR3 length: 14 amino acids.

This clonotype was seen more than once but under ten times. This rearrangement joins TRBV7-9 to TRBJ2-7; 9 nucleotides line up with TRBD1. Losses at the gene ends were 2 bases for V and 5 bases for J; bases not matched to a gene: 1. The CDR3 has 13 amino acids. In germline, CDR1 is SEHNR, CDR2 FQNEAQ (reference sequence). The CDR3 coding sequence is TGTGCCAGCAGCTTATGGACAGGGGACGAGCAGTACTTC. It is translated as CASSLWTGDEQYF.

The sample holds many counts of this clonotype. V is TRBV7-2 and J is TRBJ1-4, with 9 bases that match TRBD1. With 5 bases clipped from V and 6 bases from J, the junction kept 13 bases outside the gene matches. CDR1 is SGHTA, CDR2 FQGNSA, per germline. The length of the CDR3 is 17 residues. CDR3 bases: TGTGCCAGCAGCCCAGACAGGGGGGAGTCGGTATATGAAAAACTGTTTTTT. Its translation is CASSPDRGESVYEKLFF.

V gene TRBV6-1 combines with J gene TRBJ1-1; D is perhaps TRBD1 (6 bases). The V end lost 6 bases, the J end lost 0 bases, and 14 bases lay between the germline ends. The germline CDR1 and CDR2 sequences are MNHNS and SASEGT. This CDR3 region has 15 residues. For the CDR3, the DNA is TGTGCCAGCAGCTTACGCAGACAGGTGAACACTGAAGCTTTCTTT. Translated, it gives CASSLRRQVNTEAFF.

This chain links TRBV7-6 with TRBJ2-5; TRBD2 agrees at 16 bases. This CDR3 region has 18 residues. CDR1 is SGHVS and CDR2 is FNYEAQ in the germline V gene. The junction had 10 bases not matched to a gene; V was cut back by 5 bases and J by 4 bases. CDR3: CASSLMGLAGGGAETQYF. In nucleotides, the CDR3 is TGTGCCAGCAGCCTTATGGGACTAGCGGGGGGGGGCGCAGAGACCCAGTACTTC.

This sequence joins TRBV6-5 and TRBJ1-2, with 7 nucleotides matching TRBD1. V trimming: 0 bases; J trimming: 2 bases; junction bases outside the gene matches: 3. CDR1 and CDR2 from the germline V gene are MNHEY and SVGAGI. This CDR3 has 15 residues. CDR3 coding DNA: TGTGCCAGCAGTTACTCGCCGGGACAGAACTATGGCTACACCTTC. Translation: CASSYSPGQNYGYTF.

The V call is TRBV5-1, the J call TRBJ1-2, with D tentatively TRBD1 (6 bases). The germline V gene has CDR1 SGHRS and CDR2 YFSETQ. V lost 4 bases and J 3 bases, leaving 13 bases between the germline ends. There are 14 residues in the CDR3. The CDR3 loop is CASSGNRVDYGYTF. The CDR3 nucleotides read TGCGCCAGCAGCGGAAACAGGGTTGACTATGGCTACACCTTC.

V is TRBV2 and J is TRBJ1-4, with TRBD1 matching 7 bases. V shed 11 bases and J 7 bases; nucleotides not matched to a gene: 10. The germline V gene has CDR1 SNHLY and CDR2 FYNNEI. CDR3 length: 13 residues. In DNA form, the CDR3 reads TGTGCCTCCAGGGGGGCTGGCCGTGAAAAACTGTTTTTT. This gives the protein CASRGAGREKLFF.

This clonotype came up many times. The V call is TRBV7-9, the J call TRBJ1-6; D unclear. The CDR3 is 14 amino acids. Per germline, CDR1 SEHNR and CDR2 FQNEAQ (reference sequence). V lost 6 bases, J lost 10 bases, and 16 bases lay in between. The CDR3 DNA reads as TGTGCCAGCAGATCGGGCCCAGGTGGGTCACCCCTCCACTTT. The encoded protein is CASRSGPGGSPLHF.

This clonotype was detected ten times or more. The chain is built from TRBV7-8 and TRBJ1-3, with D unclear. Per germline, CDR1 SGHVS and CDR2 FQNEAQ. This CDR3 has 14 residues. V dropped 2 bases and J dropped 0 bases, with 5 bases sitting between them. This chain's CDR3 is CASSLPTSGNTIYF. The CDR3 coding sequence is TGTGCCAGCAGCTTACCCACCTCTGGAAACACCATATATTTT.

CDR3 residues: CASRPVALSKTEAFF. CDR3 sequence (DNA): TGTGCCAGCAGACCCGTCGCCTTGTCGAAAACTGAAGCTTTCTTT. V usage is TRBV6-8 and J usage is TRBJ1-1; no definite D call. Germline CDR1 is MNHGY and CDR2 is SAAAGT. This CDR3 spans 15 amino acids. The germline V and J ends were trimmed by 6 bases and 5 bases, with 19 bases remaining between them.

V usage is TRBV2 and J usage is TRBJ2-1, with a weak D call TRBD1 (5 bases). Germline V gene sequence: CDR1 SNHLY, CDR2 FYNNEI. This CDR3 is 14 amino acids long. Trimming removed 0 bases from V and 8 bases from J, with 11 bases in between. The CDR3 spells CASSEAPRVDEQFF. The CDR3 DNA reads as TGTGCCAGCAGTGAAGCCCCCAGGGTGGATGAGCAGTTCTTC.

The V and J genes are TRBV6-1 and TRBJ2-7; D not certain. The CDR3 is made up of 14 amino acids. Trimming pared 1 base from V and 2 bases from J, leaving 9 bases between. The germline gives CDR1 MNHNS, CDR2 SASEGT. CDR3 region: CASSEEGITYEQYF. CDR3 coding DNA: TGTGCCAGCAGTGAAGAGGGTATCACCTACGAGCAGTACTTC.

The gene calls are TRBV11-3 and TRBJ2-7; D might be TRBD1 (6 bases). V was pared by 1 base and J by 8 bases, with 15 bases between. The CDR3 sequence is 14 residues long. Germline V gene lookup returns CDR1 SGHNT and CDR2 YENEEA. The CDR3 bases are TGTGCCAGCAGCTTAGCTGGCAGGGGTACTCAGCAGTACTTC. Protein: CASSLAGRGTQQYF.

The rearrangement uses TRBV7-9 and TRBJ1-2; D ambiguous. Per germline, CDR1 SEHNR and CDR2 FQNEAQ (reference sequence). V was pared by 5 bases and J by 8 bases, with 15 bases between. The CDR3 is made up of 13 amino acids. The CDR3 bases are TGTGCCAGCAGCCTAGGACCAGGTAGAGGCTACACCTTC. Translation gives CASSLGPGRGYTF. Together with reference TRBV7-9 and TRBJ1-2, the CDR3 gives the full variable domain: DTGVSQNPRHKITKRGQNVTFRCDPISEHNRLYWYRQTLGQGPEFLTYFQNEAQLEKSRLLSDRFSAERPKGSFSTLEIQRTEQGDSAMYLCASSLGPGRGYTFGSGTRLTVV.

The chain links TRBV6-5 to TRBJ1-2; 8 bases line up with TRBD1. The CDR3 is made up of 14 amino acids. The germline V gene has CDR1 MNHEY and CDR2 SVGAGI. The V segment lost 0 bases and the J segment 8 bases; nucleotides outside the gene matches: 5. CDR3 amino acids: CASSYSQGASGYTF. The CDR3 DNA reads as TGTGCCAGCAGTTACTCCCAGGGGGCGTCGGGCTACACCTTC.

The chain carries TRBV6-8 and TRBJ2-3; 15 bases fit TRBD2. Germline trimming cut 8 bases from V and 2 bases from J; bases unmatched to any gene: 11. The CDR3 is 18 residues long. CDR1 MNHGY and CDR2 SAAAGT come from the germline V gene. CDR3 loop: CASRGTSGGSEFTDTQYF. The CDR3 DNA is TGTGCCAGCCGCGGGACTAGCGGGGGGTCTGAATTCACAGATACGCAGTATTTT.